The 23 T cell receptor beta chains below come from one sample, sequenced in a study of T cell responses to AZD1222 COVID-19 vaccine. Sequencing was performed with immunoSEQ multiplex PCR; in TCRdb, only in-frame clones are kept and a portion is missing. Here the sample spans 150,000 to 200,000 clones, 75% to 90% being singletons. The sample was peripheral blood, taken on day 0 of AZD1222 vaccination. These receptors originate from an adult in good health.

The chain combines TRBV4-1 with TRBJ1-6, with a weak D call TRBD1 (5 bases). The V gene lost 3 bases and the J gene lost 7 bases, with 22 bases spanning the gap. This CDR3 has 18 amino acids. CDR1 and CDR2 (germline): MGHRA, YSYEKL. CDR3 residues: CASSHPVGLAAGNSPLHF. CDR3 sequence (DNA): TGCGCCAGCAGCCACCCCGTGGGGCTTGCGGCAGGGAATTCACCCCTCCACTTT.

The rearrangement links TRBV27 to TRBJ1-2; 10 nucleotides line up with TRBD1. Germline V gene lookup returns CDR1 MNHEY and CDR2 SMNVEV (reference sequence). V lost 6 bases to trimming and J lost 7 bases; unmatched junction nucleotides: 8. The CDR3 is 14 residues long. The CDR3 loop is CASSRGQGMGGYTF. DNA of the CDR3: TGTGCCAGCAGCAGGGGACAGGGGATGGGTGGCTACACCTTC.

The gene calls are TRBV19 and TRBJ1-4; D may be TRBD1 (5 bases). Germline lookup yields CDR1 LNHDA and CDR2 SQIVND (reference sequence). The CDR3 has 16 residues. The V end was cut by 4 bases, the J end by 0 bases, with 12 bases between. The CDR3 coding sequence is TGTGCCAGTAGTACCGTGACAGATCCAACTAATGAAAAACTGTTTTTT. Its translation is CASSTVTDPTNEKLFF.

This clone appeared a few times. For the CDR3, the DNA is TGTGCCAGCATAGGTTCTCCGGCGTTCAGGAATGAGCAGTTCTTC. Protein product: CASIGSPAFRNEQFF. The chain carries TRBV2 and TRBJ2-1; D remains unclear. The ends were cut back, 7 bases at V and 7 bases at J, with 20 bases in the middle. The CDR3 sequence is 15 residues long. Germline loops: CDR1 SNHLY, CDR2 FYNNEI.

The chain combines TRBV24-1 with TRBJ1-1, with D possibly TRBD1 on 5 matching bases. The CDR3 extends over 13 amino acids. Germline-derived CDR1 and CDR2 are KGHDR and SFDVKD. Trimming removed 3 bases from V and 4 bases from J, with 8 bases in between. CDR3 amino acids: CATSDGRGTEAFF. For the CDR3, the DNA is TGTGCCACCAGTGATGGGAGGGGCACTGAAGCTTTCTTT.

As concerns this clone: The same CDR3 arises from other DNA sequences in this sample as well. The rearrangement joins TRBV19 to TRBJ2-7; TRBD2 matches 10 bases. Germline CDR1 reads LNHDA; CDR2 reads SQIVND (reference sequence). J gave up 4 bases and V 3 bases, and 6 bases lay outside the gene matches. The CDR3 runs 15 residues. CDR3 in DNA: TGTGCCAGTAGTATCCAAGCGGGAGGGAGGTACGAGCAGTACTTC. It encodes CASSIQAGGRYEQYF.

CDR3: CASSYGWQNYGYTF. The CDR3 bases are TGTGCCAGCAGCTACGGATGGCAAAACTATGGCTACACCTTC. This sequence joins TRBV3-1 (or the pseudogene TRBV3-2) and TRBJ1-2; no definite D call. CDR1 and CDR2 from the germline V gene are LGHDT and YNNKEL (reference sequence). The CDR3 totals 14 residues. V was cut by 5 bases and J by 2 bases, with 12 bases left in between.

The CDR3 DNA is TGTGCCAGCAGTTCTTTTACTTCAGGGGTTGAAGCTTTCTTT. Its protein is CASSSFTSGVEAFF. This chain joins TRBV6-5 and TRBJ1-1; D possibly corresponds to TRBD1 (6 bases). V shed 4 bases and J shed 7 bases, with 16 bases lying between them. This CDR3 region has 14 residues. Germline V gene data show CDR1 as MNHEY and CDR2 as SVGAGI.

This clone was counted once. J is TRBJ1-2 and V is TRBV28, with D unresolved. Germline loops: CDR1 MDHEN, CDR2 SYDVKM. The V and J ends lost 4 bases and 5 bases respectively, with 20 bases between them. This CDR3 region has 16 residues. Here the CDR3 DNA reads TGTGCCAGCAGTTCGCCCCCAGACACACGAAGATATGGCTACACCTTC. This sequence encodes CASSSPPDTRRYGYTF.

The chain employs TRBV9 and TRBJ2-6; TRBD2 aligns across 10 bases. Looked up from germline, CDR1 is SGDLS and CDR2 is YYNGEE. V shed 3 bases, J shed 0 bases, and the junction held 6 bases outside the gene matches. The CDR3 runs 18 residues. The CDR3: CASSASSGSYSGANVLTF. CDR3 sequence (DNA): TGTGCCAGCAGCGCCTCTAGCGGGAGCTACTCTGGGGCCAACGTCCTGACTTTC.

In its sample, this clone was seen once. The CDR3: CASKGKQVNTGELFF. The CDR3 region has the DNA TGTGCCAGTAAAGGGAAACAGGTGAACACCGGGGAGCTGTTTTTT. The chain carries TRBV19 and TRBJ2-2; D may be TRBD1 (5 bases). The CDR3 runs to 15 residues. Germline V gives CDR1 LNHDA, CDR2 SQIVND (reference sequence). The ends were cut back, 7 bases at V and 1 base at J, with 13 bases in the middle.

The chain uses TRBV19 and TRBJ2-6; D not certain. V gave up 6 bases and J gave up 0 bases, with 6 bases separating them. CDR3 size: 14 residues. Germline CDR1 is LNHDA and CDR2 is SQIVND (reference sequence). CDR3: CASRFGSGANVLTF. DNA for the CDR3: TGTGCCAGTAGATTCGGCTCTGGGGCCAACGTCCTGACTTTC.

This clone was detected only once. The J gene is TRBJ2-7, the V gene TRBV7-3; 9 nucleotides agree with TRBD1. This CDR3 contains 13 residues. V dropped 2 bases and J dropped 7; count of bases not matched to a gene: 3. Germline values: CDR1 SGHTA, CDR2 FQGTGA. The CDR3 nucleotides read TGTGCCAGCAGCTTAGGACAGGGGAGGGAGCAGTACTTC. Its protein product is CASSLGQGREQYF.

The V gene is TRBV11-2, the J gene TRBJ2-5, with 8 positions matching TRBD1. This CDR3 spans 16 amino acids. CDR1 SGHAT and CDR2 FQNNGV come from the germline V gene. V shed 3 bases, J shed 5 bases, and the junction held 11 bases outside the gene matches. The DNA of the CDR3 is TGTGCCAGCAGCTTCCAGAGTCCAGGGGGCGGGGAGACCCAGTACTTC. Protein sequence: CASSFQSPGGGETQYF.

The gene calls are TRBV11-2 and TRBJ1-2, with a possible D match to TRBD1 (5 bases). The germline gives CDR1 SGHAT, CDR2 FQNNGV. The CDR3 contains 15 residues. Between the trimmed V and J ends, which lost 0 bases and 3 bases, there was a span of 11 bases. CDR3 in DNA: TGTGCCAGCAGCTTAGAACGGGGGGTTCACTATGGCTACACCTTC. This translates into CASSLERGVHYGYTF.

The chain carries TRBV6-2 or TRBV6-3 and TRBJ2-1, with 13 bases matching TRBD2. The trim removed 2 bases at V and 5 bases at J, leaving 6 bases unmatched. The CDR3 runs 17 residues. Germline V lookup: CDR1 MNHEY, CDR2 SVGEGT. The CDR3 DNA reads as TGTGCCAGCAGTTACCACCGGACTAGCGGGAGCAACAATGAGCAGTTCTTC. It specifies CASSYHRTSGSNNEQFF.

The rearrangement uses TRBV4-2 and TRBJ2-3; 7 nucleotides line up with TRBD1. V gave up 8 bases and J gave up 0 bases; unmatched junction bases: 8. The CDR3 has 15 residues. CDR1 is LGHNA and CDR2 is YNFKEQ in the germline V gene. CDR3 sequence: CASLGQASSTDTQYF. The CDR3 DNA reads TGTGCCAGCCTAGGACAGGCCTCTAGCACAGATACGCAGTATTTT.

The gene calls are TRBV3-1 (or the pseudogene TRBV3-2) and TRBJ2-1, with TRBD2 matching over 8 bases. CDR3 length: 15 amino acids. Germline trimming cut 3 bases from V and 7 bases from J; bases unmatched to any gene: 8. CDR1 is LGHDT, CDR2 YNNKEL, per germline (reference sequence). CDR3 protein: CASSHRAGGKNEQFF. CDR3 DNA: TGTGCCAGCAGCCACAGGGCGGGAGGTAAGAATGAGCAGTTCTTC.

The CDR3 sequence: CASSADYSNQPQHF. The CDR3, as DNA: TGCGCCAGCAGCGCAGATTATAGCAATCAGCCCCAGCATTTT. V usage is TRBV5-1 and J usage is TRBJ1-5; D remains ambiguous. Germline loops: CDR1 SGHRS, CDR2 YFSETQ. Trimming pared 4 bases from V and 0 bases from J, leaving 8 bases between. There are 14 residues in the CDR3. Together with reference TRBV5-1 and TRBJ1-5, the CDR3 gives the full variable domain: KAGVTQTPRYLIKTRGQQVTLSCSPISGHRSVSWYQQTPGQGLQFLFEYFSETQRNKGNFPGRFSGRQFSNSRSEMNVSTLELGDSALYLCASSADYSNQPQHFGDGTRLSIL.

The chain has TRBV6-5 and TRBJ2-7, with a tentative D call TRBD1 (6 bases). The germline V gene encodes CDR1 MNHEY and CDR2 SVGAGI. V was clipped by 0 bases and J by 6 bases, with 15 bases between them. This CDR3 is 15 amino acids long. CDR3: CASSYSTGQVAEQYF. CDR3 DNA sequence: TGTGCCAGCAGTTACTCGACGGGACAAGTGGCCGAGCAGTACTTC.

The chain recombines TRBV4-2 with TRBJ1-5; TRBD1 agrees at 7 bases. The ends lost 0 bases at V and 7 bases at J; junction bases unmatched: 3. CDR1 LGHNA and CDR2 YNFKEQ come from the germline V gene. The length of the CDR3 is 14 residues. The CDR3 DNA sequence: TGTGCCAGCAGCCAAGATACAGGGGACCAGCCCCAGCATTTT. Translated, it gives CASSQDTGDQPQHF.

The chain joins TRBV6-1 to TRBJ1-2; TRBD1 is a possible D gene (6 bases). This CDR3 is built from 14 residues. V was clipped by 2 bases and J by 5 bases, with 12 bases between them. Germline assignment: CDR1 MNHNS and CDR2 SASEGT. The CDR3: CASSESVTGYGYTF. The CDR3 DNA reads TGTGCCAGCAGTGAATCTGTAACAGGGTATGGCTACACCTTC.

Only a few counts were recorded for this clone. The chain recombines TRBV18 with TRBJ2-2; a weak D match, TRBD1 (5 bases). V was trimmed by 3 bases and J by 0 bases, leaving 11 bases between them. The CDR3 contains 16 residues. Looked up from germline, CDR1 is KGHSH and CDR2 is LQKENI. CDR3 loop: CASSPLQGPNTGELFF. DNA of the CDR3: TGTGCCAGCTCACCCCTTCAGGGCCCGAACACCGGGGAGCTGTTTTTT.